This section outlines one T cell receptor (beta chain) sequence together with its context. This CDR3 spans 12 amino acids. CDR1 MNHEY and CDR2 SVGEGT come from the germline V gene. Trimming took 3 bases from V and 5 from J, leaving 8 bases between them. This sample stems from a study of CD8 T cells in Susac syndrome. RNA, at about 0.45 to 1 ug, was reverse transcribed with random hexamers. TCRdb processed the immunoSEQ multiplex PCR reads anew with MiXCR; each CDR3 protein has one entry. The sample yields 90,000 to 150,000 distinct CDR3 sequences, around 93% seen once. The chain couples TRBV6-2 or TRBV6-3 to TRBJ2-7; D unclear. The sequenced sample consisted of CD8+ T cells from PBMCs. The receptor comes from a human donor in good health. CDR3 sequence: CASSYNADEQYF. The CDR3 bases are TGTGCCAGCAGTTATAACGCGGACGAGCAGTACTTC.